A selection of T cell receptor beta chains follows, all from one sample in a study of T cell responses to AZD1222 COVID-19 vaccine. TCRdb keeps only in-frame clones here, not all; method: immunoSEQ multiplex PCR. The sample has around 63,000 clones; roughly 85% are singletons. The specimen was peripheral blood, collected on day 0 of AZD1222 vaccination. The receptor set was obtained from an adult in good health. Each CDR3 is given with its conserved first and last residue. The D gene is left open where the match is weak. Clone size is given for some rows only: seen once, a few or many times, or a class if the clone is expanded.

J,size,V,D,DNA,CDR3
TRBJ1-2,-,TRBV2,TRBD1,TGTGCCAGCAGTGAAAGAAGACAGGGGGCGCCTGGCTACACCTTC,CASSERRQGAPGYTF
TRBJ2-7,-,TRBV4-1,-,TGCGCCAGCAGCCAAGATTTGGAACTAGCTAGGGTTCACGAGCAGTACTTC,CASSQDLELARVHEQYF
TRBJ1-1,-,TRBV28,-,TGTGCCAGCGGACCTTTACAGAGCACTGAAGCTTTCTTT,CASGPLQSTEAFF
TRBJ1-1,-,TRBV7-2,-,TGTGCCAGCAGCTTAGCGGCATCTCGGAACACTGAAGCTTTCTTT,CASSLAASRNTEAFF
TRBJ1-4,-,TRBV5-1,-,TGCGCCAGCAGCGCACAGGGTGGGACAGAAAAACTGTTTTTT,CASSAQGGTEKLFF
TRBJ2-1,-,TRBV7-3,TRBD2,TGTGCCAGCAGCCCAGGCTCCGGTAGCGGGGGATACCCTAGGAATGAGCAGTTCTTC,CASSPGSGSGGYPRNEQFF
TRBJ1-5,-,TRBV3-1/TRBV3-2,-,TGTGCCAGCAGCCAGTCCCGGGCCCTTAGTCAGCCCCAGCATTTT,CASSQSRALSQPQHF
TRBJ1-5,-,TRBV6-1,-,TGTGCCAGCAGTGAGGGTAGCAATCAGCCCCAGCATTTT,CASSEGSNQPQHF
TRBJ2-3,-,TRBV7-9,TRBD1,TGTGCCAGCAGACAACAGGGGGCGGGCACAGATACGCAGTATTTT,CASRQQGAGTDTQYF
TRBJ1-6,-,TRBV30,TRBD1,TGTGCCCGTTCCCGGGACAGGAATTCACCCCTCCACTTT,CARSRDRNSPLHF
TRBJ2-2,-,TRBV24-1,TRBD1,TGTGCCACCAGTGGGACAGGCAAACTGAACACCGGGGAGCTGTTTTTT,CATSGTGKLNTGELFF
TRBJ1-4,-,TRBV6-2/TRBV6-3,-,TGTGCCAGCAGTTACGATGTAGGGGCAGCTAATGAAAAACTGTTTTTT,CASSYDVGAANEKLFF
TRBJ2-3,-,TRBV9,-,TGTGCCAGCAGCGTAGGAGGACTCCTCACAGATACGCAGTATTTT,CASSVGGLLTDTQYF
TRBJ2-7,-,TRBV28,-,TGTGCCAGCAGTTTGGGGGGCCACGAGCAGTACTTC,CASSLGGHEQYF
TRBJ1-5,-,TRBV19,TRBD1,TGTGCCAGTAGAACCGGGACAGGGGATTATCAGCCCCAGCATTTT,CASRTGTGDYQPQHF
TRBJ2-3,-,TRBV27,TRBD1,TGTGCCAGCAGTTTTTTGAGGTCTAGGGGACAGGAATACACAGATACGCAGTATTTT,CASSFLRSRGQEYTDTQYF
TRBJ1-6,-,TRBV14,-,TGTGCCAGCAGCCAAACAGGGAGATCCTATAATTCACCCCTCCACTTT,CASSQTGRSYNSPLHF
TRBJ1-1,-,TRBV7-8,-,TGTGCCAGCAGCCGGGGGGCAGGGAGAGCCACTGAAGCTTTCTTT,CASSRGAGRATEAFF
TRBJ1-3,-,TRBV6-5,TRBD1,TGTGCCAGCAGGACAGGGAGTGATGGAAACACCATATATTTT,CASRTGSDGNTIYF
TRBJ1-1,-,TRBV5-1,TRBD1,TGCGCCAGCAGCCCGAAGACAGGGGAAGGGAACACTGAAGCTTTCTTT,CASSPKTGEGNTEAFF
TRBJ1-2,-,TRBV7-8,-,TGTGCCAGCAGCGTCCTTTTTGTGCCTAACTATGGCTACACCTTC,CASSVLFVPNYGYTF
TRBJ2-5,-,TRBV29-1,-,TGCAGCGTTGGGACACAAGAGACCCAGTACTTC,CSVGTQETQYF
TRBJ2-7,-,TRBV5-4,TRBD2,TGTGCCAGCAGCTTGGAAGGGAGGGACGAGCAGTACTTC,CASSLEGRDEQYF
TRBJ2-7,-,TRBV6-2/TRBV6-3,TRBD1,TGTGCCAGCAGTTTCGGGACAGTCTACGAGCAGTACTTC,CASSFGTVYEQYF
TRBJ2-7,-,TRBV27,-,TGTGCCAGCATGAGGGGGGGATCCGAGCAGTACTTC,CASMRGGSEQYF
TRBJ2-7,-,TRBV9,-,TGTGCCAGCAGCGTAAAAGGGTTCGGCGAGCAGTACTTC,CASSVKGFGEQYF
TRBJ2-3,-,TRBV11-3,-,TGTGCCAGCAGCCCAGCGGCGTCAGATACGCAGTATTTT,CASSPAASDTQYF
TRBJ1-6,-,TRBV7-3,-,TGTGCCAGCAGCGCACAGGGATATAATTCACCCCTCCACTTT,CASSAQGYNSPLHF
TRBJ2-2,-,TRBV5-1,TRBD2,TGCGCCAGCAATGGAGCGGGAGCCACCGGGGAGCTGTTTTTT,CASNGAGATGELFF
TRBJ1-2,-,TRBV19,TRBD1,TGTGCCAGTAGTACGGGACAGGGGACGAACTATGGCTACACCTTC,CASSTGQGTNYGYTF
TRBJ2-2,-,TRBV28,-,TGTGCCAGCACCTTGGGACGTGGGACACTGAACACCGGGGAGCTGTTTTTT,CASTLGRGTLNTGELFF
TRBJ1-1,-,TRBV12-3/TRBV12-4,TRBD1,TGTGCCAGCAGTTCCAGTTTCCAGGGGGCAGCTTTCTTT,CASSSSFQGAAFF
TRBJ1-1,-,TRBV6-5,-,TGTGCCAGCAGTTCCCGGAACACTGAAGCTTTCTTT,CASSSRNTEAFF
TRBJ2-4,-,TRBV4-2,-,TGTGCCAGCAGCCAAGTTAATCTAGCCAAAAACATTCAGTACTTC,CASSQVNLAKNIQYF
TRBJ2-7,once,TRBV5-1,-,TGCGCCAGCAGCCACCTGCACGTGGACGAGCAGTACTTC,CASSHLHVDEQYF
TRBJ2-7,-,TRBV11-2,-,TGTGCCAGCAGCTTATTCGAGGTCCAGCAGTACTTC,CASSLFEVQQYF
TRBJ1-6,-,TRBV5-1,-,TGCGCCAGCAGAATTCGGGAGAATTCACCCCTCCACTTT,CASRIRENSPLHF
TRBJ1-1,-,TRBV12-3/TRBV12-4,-,TGTGCCAGTGTTCGGGGGGAGGGCACTGAAGCTTTCTTT,CASVRGEGTEAFF
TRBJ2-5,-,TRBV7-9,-,TGTGCCAGCAGCTTAGAAGGCGGCAGGGCGGGCGAGACCCAGTACTTC,CASSLEGGRAGETQYF
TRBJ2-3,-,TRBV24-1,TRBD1,TGTGCCACCAGTGTCGGGGGACAGGGGGCCGTAGATACGCAGTATTTT,CATSVGGQGAVDTQYF
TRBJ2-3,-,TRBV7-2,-,TGTGCCAGCAGCTTAAGGCATCAGGGGATATCGGATACGCAGTATTTT,CASSLRHQGISDTQYF
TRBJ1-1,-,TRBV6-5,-,TGTGCCAGCAGTTACCCAGGGATCCCTGAAGCTTTCTTT,CASSYPGIPEAFF
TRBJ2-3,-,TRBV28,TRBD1,TGTGCCAGCAGTCCCCACAGGGGGCGCGAGTCGGGGGGTAATGTACATACGCAGTATTTT,CASSPHRGRESGGNVHTQYF
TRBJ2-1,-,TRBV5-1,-,TGCGCCAGCAGCTCCTCCGGGAAGATTTACGAGCAGTTCTTC,CASSSSGKIYEQFF
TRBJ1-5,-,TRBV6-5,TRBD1,TGTGCCAGCAGTCAGACAGGGATTAGCAATCAGCCCCAGCATTTT,CASSQTGISNQPQHF
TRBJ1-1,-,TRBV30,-,TGTGCCTGCGGATTGGGAGCTTTCTTT,CACGLGAFF
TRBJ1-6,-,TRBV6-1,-,TGTGCCAGCAGTGAAGGAGCCCACCATAATTCACCCCTCCACTTT,CASSEGAHHNSPLHF
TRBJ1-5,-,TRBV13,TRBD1,TGTGCCAGCAGCTCCGACAGGGTGCAGCCCCAGCATTTT,CASSSDRVQPQHF
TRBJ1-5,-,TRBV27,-,TGTGCCAGCAGTTTTTCCGGGCCTCGTGATCAGCCCCAGCATTTT,CASSFSGPRDQPQHF
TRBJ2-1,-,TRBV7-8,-,TGTGCCAGCAGCTTAGGAGGGGCCAGGGAGCAGTTCTTC,CASSLGGAREQFF
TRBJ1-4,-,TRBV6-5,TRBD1,TGTGCCAGCAGTAACAGGGGTTCCGAAAAACTGTTTTTT,CASSNRGSEKLFF
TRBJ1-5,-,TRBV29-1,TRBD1,TGCAGCGTTTATACAGGGGGAAGTAATCAGCCCCAGCATTTT,CSVYTGGSNQPQHF
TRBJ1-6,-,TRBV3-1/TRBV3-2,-,TGTGCCAGCAGCCAAGCGTCAGGGCGCCAGCCCCTCCACTTT,CASSQASGRQPLHF
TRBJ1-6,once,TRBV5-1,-,TGCGCCAGCAGCCAACGGGACGGAGGAGATTCACCCCTCCACTTT,CASSQRDGGDSPLHF
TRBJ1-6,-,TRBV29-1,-,TGCAGCGTTGTAGGGGATTCCTATAATTCACCCCTCCACTTT,CSVVGDSYNSPLHF
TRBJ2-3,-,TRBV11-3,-,TGTGCCAGCAGCTTACTGGGTCGAACCACAGATACGCAGTATTTT,CASSLLGRTTDTQYF